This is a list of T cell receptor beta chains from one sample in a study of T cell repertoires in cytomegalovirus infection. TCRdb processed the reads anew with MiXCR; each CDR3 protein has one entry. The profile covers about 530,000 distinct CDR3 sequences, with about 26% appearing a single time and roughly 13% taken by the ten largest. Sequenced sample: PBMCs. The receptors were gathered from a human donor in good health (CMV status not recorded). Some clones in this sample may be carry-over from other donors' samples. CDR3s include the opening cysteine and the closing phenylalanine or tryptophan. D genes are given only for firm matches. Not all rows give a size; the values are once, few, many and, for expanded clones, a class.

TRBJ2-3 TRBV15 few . TGTGCCACCAGCAGAGCGGGGTACACAGATACGCAGTATTTT CATSRAGYTDTQYF
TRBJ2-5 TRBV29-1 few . TGCAGCGTTGAACACGTGGAGACCCAGTACTTC CSVEHVETQYF
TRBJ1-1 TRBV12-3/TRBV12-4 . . TGTGCCAGCACCCCTCTCCTCCAGGGCGGCACTGAAGCTTTCTTT CASTPLLQGGTEAFF
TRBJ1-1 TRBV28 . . TGTGCCAGCAGCGGGGGGGAGGCGATGAACACTGAAGCTTTCTTT CASSGGEAMNTEAFF
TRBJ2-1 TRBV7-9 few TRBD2 TGTGCCAGCACCGGCGGGAGGGACAATGAGCAGTTCTTC CASTGGRDNEQFF
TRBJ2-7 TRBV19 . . TGTGCCAGTAGTCCCGCCCTTGTCGCCTACGAGCAGTACTTC CASSPALVAYEQYF
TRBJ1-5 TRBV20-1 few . TGCAGTGCTAGAGCGGAGGGAGCTAGACCCCAGCATTTT CSARAEGARPQHF
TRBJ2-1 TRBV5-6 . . TGTGCCAGCAGCGCCGGACGGAACAATGAGCAGTTCTTC CASSAGRNNEQFF
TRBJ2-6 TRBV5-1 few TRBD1 TGCGCCAGCAGCGCTGGACAGGCTGGGGCCAACGTCCTGACTTTC CASSAGQAGANVLTF
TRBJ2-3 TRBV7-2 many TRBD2 TGTGCCAGCAGCTTAAGACTAGCTGGACTCCCAGATACGCAGTATTTT CASSLRLAGLPDTQYF
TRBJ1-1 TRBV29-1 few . TGCAGCGTTGAATCGGGGGCCCTCGGGAACACTGAAGCTTTCTTT CSVESGALGNTEAFF
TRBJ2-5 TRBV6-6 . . TGTGCCAGCAACCCAGTGGAGCGTAAAGAGACCCAGTACTTC CASNPVERKETQYF